This T cell receptor (beta chain) was recovered during a study of cytomegalovirus exposure and HLA in healthy donors. Overall study findings and caveats: CMV serostatus was the only immune exposure information that was available.

With respect to this clone: What it recognizes is unknown.

60 Vbeta and 13 Jbeta primers were used in PCR. Sequencing was performed with immunoSEQ multiplex PCR; in TCRdb, only in-frame clones are kept and a portion is missing. The sample comprises around 130,000 clones, 6.5% to 9.5% of which are singletons, and 5.5% rests with the top ten. This cohort consisted of healthy bone marrow donors. Germline-derived CDR1 and CDR2 are SQVTM and ANQGSEA. The length of the CDR3 is 14 residues. Germline trimming cut 6 bases from V and 2 bases from J; bases unmatched to any gene: 6. V and J are TRBV29-1 and TRBJ1-5; 8 bases match TRBD1. The sequencing input was PBMCs. The sequence derives from a man in his forties or fifties in good health and CMV-seronegative. Here the CDR3 reads CSVADRGGNQPQHF. Written as DNA, the CDR3 is TGCAGCGTCGCTGACAGGGGCGGCAATCAGCCCCAGCATTTT. The whole variable domain, remainder taken from reference TRBV29-1 and TRBJ1-5, is SAVISQKPSRDICQRGTSLTIQCQVDSQVTMMFWYRQQPGQSLTLIATANQGSEATYESGFVIDKFPISRPNLTFSTLTVSNMSPEDSSIYLCSVADRGGNQPQHFGDGTRLSIL.